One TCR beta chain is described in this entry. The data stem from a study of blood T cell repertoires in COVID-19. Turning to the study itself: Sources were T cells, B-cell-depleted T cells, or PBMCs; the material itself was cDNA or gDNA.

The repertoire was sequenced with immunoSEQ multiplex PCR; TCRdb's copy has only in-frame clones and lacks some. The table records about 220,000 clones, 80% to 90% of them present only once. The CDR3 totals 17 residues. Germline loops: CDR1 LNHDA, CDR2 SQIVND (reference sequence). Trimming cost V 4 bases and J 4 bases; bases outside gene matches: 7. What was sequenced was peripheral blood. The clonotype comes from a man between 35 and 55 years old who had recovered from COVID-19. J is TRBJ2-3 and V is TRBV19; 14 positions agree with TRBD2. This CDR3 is CASSRTGTSGGADTQYF. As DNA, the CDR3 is TGTGCCAGTAGTAGAACCGGGACTAGCGGGGGAGCAGATACGCAGTATTTT.